The clone carrying this T cell receptor (beta chain) turned up a few times. Its antigen is undetermined. Germline V gives CDR1 ENHRY, CDR2 SYGVKD. The CDR3 runs to 16 residues. V was pared by 3 bases and J by 3 bases, with 16 bases between. This sample was taken from a study of beta chain features in type 1 diabetes. Study outcomes and limitations: Cells that show high TCR expression could be over-represented by cDNA sequencing. Patients with Type 1 diabetes showed moderately but significantly shorter TCRB CDR3s in all four CD4+ subsets.

Sequencing targeted expressed TCRB transcripts, as all isolated RNA had been reverse transcribed. Generated by immunoSEQ multiplex PCR, the TCRdb table keeps only in-frame clones and is missing some. The table has around 250,000 clones, 25% to 30% seen once. Purity exceeded 95% in all sorted populations. The chain recombines TRBV10-3 with TRBJ2-3; tentative D call: TRBD1 (6 bases). Sample: central memory CD4+ T cells from blood. The clonotype originates from a man between 25 and 39 years old in good health. CDR3 nucleotides: TGTGCCATCAGTGACCCCCCGGGCAGGGGTACAGATACGCAGTATTTT. It codes for CAISDPPGRGTDTQYF.